This record concerns one TCR beta chain sequence. This CDR3 region has 15 residues. Trimming stripped 4 bases from V and 4 bases from J, with 14 bases between. Germline CDR1 and CDR2: SGHTA and FQGTGA. This sample is part of a study of OX40 agonist ivuxolimab in advanced cancers. Study-wide context: The patients received ivuxolimab by intravenous route every 2 weeks at 0.01 to 10 mg/kg.

Only in-frame clones appear in the TCRdb table, and some are missing; sequencing was by immunoSEQ multiplex PCR. Altogether about 64,000 clones are present, around 91% being singletons, with the ten largest covering roughly an eighth. The sequence came from an adult with an advanced solid tumor such as melanoma, head and neck, liver or kidney cancer. The gene calls are TRBV7-3 and TRBJ2-1; maybe TRBD2 (6 bases). Specimen: CD4+ or CD8+ T cells sorted from blood, collected in a trial of the OX40 agonist ivuxolimab. The CDR3 region has the DNA TGTGCCAGCAGCTACCGGGACTCGAATTACAATGAGCAGTTCTTC. Its translation is CASSYRDSNYNEQFF.